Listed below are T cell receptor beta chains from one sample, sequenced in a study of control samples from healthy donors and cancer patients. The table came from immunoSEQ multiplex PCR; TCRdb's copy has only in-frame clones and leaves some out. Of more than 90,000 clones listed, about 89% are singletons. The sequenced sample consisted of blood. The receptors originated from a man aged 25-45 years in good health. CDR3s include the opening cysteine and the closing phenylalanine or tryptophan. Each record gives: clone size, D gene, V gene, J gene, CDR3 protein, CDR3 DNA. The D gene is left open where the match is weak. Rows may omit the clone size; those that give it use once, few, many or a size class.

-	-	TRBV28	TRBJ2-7	CASSLQLYYEQYF	TGTGCCAGCAGTTTACAACTCTACTACGAGCAGTACTTC
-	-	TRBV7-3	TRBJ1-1	CASSLWNLQAGHTEAFF	TGTGCCAGCAGCTTATGGAACCTCCAGGCGGGGCACACTGAAGCTTTCTTT
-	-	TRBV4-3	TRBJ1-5	CASRPTVYSNQPQHF	TGCGCCAGCAGGCCGACGGTCTATAGCAATCAGCCCCAGCATTTT
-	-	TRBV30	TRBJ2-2	CAWSGESWGGELFF	TGTGCCTGGAGTGGTGAATCTTGGGGTGGGGAGCTGTTTTTT
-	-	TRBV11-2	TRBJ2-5	CASSTSSQRFETQYF	TGTGCCAGCAGCACCTCTTCACAGCGGTTCGAGACCCAGTACTTC
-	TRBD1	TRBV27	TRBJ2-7	CASSLGTVPGGYEQYF	TGTGCCAGCAGTTTAGGGACAGTACCCGGTGGATACGAGCAGTACTTC
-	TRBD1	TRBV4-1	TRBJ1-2	CASSPRDRDYGYTF	TGCGCCAGCAGCCCGCGGGACAGGGACTATGGCTACACCTTC
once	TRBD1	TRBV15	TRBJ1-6	CATSREVRGNSPLHF	TGTGCCACCAGCAGAGAGGTCAGGGGGAACTCACCCCTCCACTTT
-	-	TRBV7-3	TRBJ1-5	CASSRNSNQPQHF	TGTGCCAGCAGCCGGAACAGCAATCAGCCCCAGCATTTT
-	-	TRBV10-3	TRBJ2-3	CAISERDNGVTDTQYF	TGTGCCATCAGTGAGAGGGATAACGGGGTCACAGATACGCAGTATTTT
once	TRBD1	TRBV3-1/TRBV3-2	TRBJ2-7	CASSRTGGSNEQYF	TGTGCCAGCAGCCGAACAGGGGGCAGCAACGAGCAGTACTTC
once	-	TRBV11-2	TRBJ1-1	CASSRERSTEAFF	TGTGCCAGCAGCCGTGAACGGAGCACTGAAGCTTTCTTT
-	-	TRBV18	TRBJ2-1	CASSPPAKNEQFF	TGTGCCAGCTCACCACCTGCGAAGAATGAGCAGTTCTTC
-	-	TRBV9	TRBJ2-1	CASSVVNTAPNEQFF	TGTGCCAGCAGCGTAGTTAATACAGCACCTAATGAGCAGTTCTTC
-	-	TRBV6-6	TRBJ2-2	CASSYSGGYTGELFF	TGTGCCAGCAGTTACTCGGGGGGATATACCGGGGAGCTGTTTTTT
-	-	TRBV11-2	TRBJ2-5	CASSFTSTRETQYF	TGTGCCAGCAGCTTCACAAGCACGAGGGAGACCCAGTACTTC
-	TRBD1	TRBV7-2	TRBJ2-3	CASSPWTGSTDTQYF	TGTGCCAGCAGCCCATGGACAGGGAGTACAGATACGCAGTATTTT
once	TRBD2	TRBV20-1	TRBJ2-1	CSASGAGGSTAGNEQFF	TGCAGTGCTAGTGGAGCGGGAGGCTCAACCGCCGGGAATGAGCAGTTCTTC
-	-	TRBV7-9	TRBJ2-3	CASRRAEGTDTQYF	TGTGCCAGCAGGAGGGCGGAGGGCACAGATACGCAGTATTTT
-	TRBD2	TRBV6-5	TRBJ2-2	CASGGLAGAGELFF	TGTGCCAGCGGCGGACTAGCGGGAGCCGGGGAGCTGTTTTTT
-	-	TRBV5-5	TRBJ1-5	CASSLAYSQPQHF	TGTGCCAGCAGCTTGGCCTACAGTCAGCCCCAGCATTTT
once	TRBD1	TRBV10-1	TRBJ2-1	CASSESVGGQGIYNEQFF	TGCGCCAGCAGTGAGTCAGTAGGGGGACAGGGGATATACAATGAGCAGTTCTTC
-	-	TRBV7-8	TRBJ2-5	CASSLMEQTQYF	TGTGCCAGCAGCTTAATGGAGCAGACCCAGTACTTC
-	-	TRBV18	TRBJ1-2	CASSPETGRLPSGYTF	TGTGCCAGCTCACCGGAGACGGGTAGGCTTCCCAGTGGCTACACCTTC
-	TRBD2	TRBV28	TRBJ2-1	CASTPLGLAGFEQFF	TGTGCCAGCACCCCCCTGGGACTAGCGGGATTTGAGCAGTTCTTC
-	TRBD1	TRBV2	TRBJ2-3	CASSNRRPDRGGFTDTQYF	TGTGCCAGCAGTAACCGGAGACCAGACAGGGGTGGTTTTACAGATACGCAGTATTTT
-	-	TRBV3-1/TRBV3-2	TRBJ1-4	CASSQEEGLAEKLFF	TGTGCCAGCAGCCAAGAGGAGGGACTAGCAGAAAAACTGTTTTTT
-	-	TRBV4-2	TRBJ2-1	CASSQDASRIDVYNEQFF	TGTGCCAGCAGCCAAGATGCTAGTAGGATCGACGTTTACAATGAGCAGTTCTTC
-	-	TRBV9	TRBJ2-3	CASSVGRTDTQYF	TGTGCCAGCAGCGTAGGGCGCACAGATACGCAGTATTTT
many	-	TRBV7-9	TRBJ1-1	CASSDGTTEAFF	TGTGCCAGCAGCGACGGGACTACTGAAGCTTTCTTT
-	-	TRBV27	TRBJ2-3	CASSTTKRISTDTQYF	TGTGCCAGCAGCACCACGAAGCGGATTAGCACAGATACGCAGTATTTT
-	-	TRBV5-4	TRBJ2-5	CASGLLGSGGETQYF	TGTGCCAGCGGGCTACTAGGGTCGGGCGGGGAGACCCAGTACTTC
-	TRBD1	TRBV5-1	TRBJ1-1	CASIPGQGNTEAFF	TGCGCCAGCATACCGGGACAGGGGAACACTGAAGCTTTCTTT
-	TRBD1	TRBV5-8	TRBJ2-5	CASSLPTGEMETQYF	TGTGCCAGCAGCCTTCCGACAGGGGAGATGGAGACCCAGTACTTC
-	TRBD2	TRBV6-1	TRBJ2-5	CASSELAGGGETQYF	TGTGCCAGCAGTGAACTAGCGGGAGGGGGAGAGACCCAGTACTTC
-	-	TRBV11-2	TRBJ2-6	CASGLSGANVLTF	TGTGCCAGCGGCTTATCCGGGGCCAACGTCCTGACTTTC
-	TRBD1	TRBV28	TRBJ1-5	CASSLGLAGGNQPQHF	TGTGCCAGCAGTTTGGGGTTGGCAGGGGGAAATCAGCCCCAGCATTTT
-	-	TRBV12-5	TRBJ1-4	CASGLSGNEKLFF	TGTGCTAGTGGGCTGTCAGGAAATGAAAAACTGTTTTTT
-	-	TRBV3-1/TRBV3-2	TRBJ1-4	CASSLGTRVNEKLFF	TGTGCCAGCAGCCTTGGGACACGCGTTAATGAAAAACTGTTTTTT
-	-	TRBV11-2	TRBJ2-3	CASSLSGENQIDTQYF	TGTGCCAGCAGCTTATCAGGCGAGAATCAAATAGATACGCAGTATTTT
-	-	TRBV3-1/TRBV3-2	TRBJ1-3	CASSQVMRDSGNTIYF	TGTGCCAGCAGCCAAGTGATGAGGGATAGTGGAAACACCATATATTTT
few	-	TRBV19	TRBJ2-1	CASSMKVWPPNEQFF	TGTGCCAGTAGTATGAAGGTCTGGCCGCCCAATGAGCAGTTCTTC
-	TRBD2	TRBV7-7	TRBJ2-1	CASSLEGGSLYEQFF	TGTGCCAGCAGCTTAGAAGGCGGGAGCCTTTATGAGCAGTTCTTC
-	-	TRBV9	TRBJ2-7	CASSLTGTTYEQYF	TGTGCCAGCAGTCTAACCGGGACAACCTACGAGCAGTACTTC
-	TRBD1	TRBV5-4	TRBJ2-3	CASSLKERGQGRDTQYF	TGTGCCAGCAGCTTGAAGGAGAGGGGACAGGGGAGAGATACGCAGTATTTT
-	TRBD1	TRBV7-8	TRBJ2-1	CASARTGGFYNEQFF	TGTGCCAGCGCCCGGACAGGGGGCTTTTACAATGAGCAGTTCTTC
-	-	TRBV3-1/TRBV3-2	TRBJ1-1	CASSQRARMNTEAFF	TGTGCCAGCAGCCAACGGGCCAGAATGAACACTGAAGCTTTCTTT
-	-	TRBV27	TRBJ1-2	CASSSLSHYGYTF	TGTGCCAGCAGTTCCCTAAGTCACTATGGCTACACCTTC
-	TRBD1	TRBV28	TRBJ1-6	CASSSQGFSTYNSPLHF	TGTGCCAGCAGTTCACAGGGGTTCAGCACCTATAATTCACCCCTCCACTTT
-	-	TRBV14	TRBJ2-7	CASSQDSVRGQYF	TGTGCCAGCAGCCAGGACAGTGTCCGGGGGCAGTACTTC
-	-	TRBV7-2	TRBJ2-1	CASSLRAAGAAGYAEQFF	TGTGCCAGCAGCTTAAGGGCAGCAGGTGCAGCGGGTTATGCGGAGCAGTTCTTC
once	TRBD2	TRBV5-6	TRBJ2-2	CASSSRVTSGRTGELFF	TGTGCCAGCAGCTCCCGCGTGACTAGCGGGAGAACCGGGGAGCTGTTTTTT